The clone carrying this T cell receptor (beta chain) occurred once. Its antigen remains unidentified. Other DNA sequences in this sample translate to the same CDR3. Some clones are missing from TCRdb's copy, which holds only in-frame ones; the method was immunoSEQ multiplex PCR. The repertoire has about 1.9 million clones, roughly 93% of them found once; the top ten carry around 1.7%. This sample was taken from a study of shared clonotypes between healthy human individuals. The overall study: A donor's plate count was three for CD4 naive and three for CD4 memory; CD8 naive had two and CD8 memory one.

Study-level points and caveats: Relative to their counterparts shared across all four donors, non-shared clonotypes exhibited diminished generation probabilities. Across a handful of donors, naive CD4 shared roughly 5%, naive CD8 under 4%, memory CD4 2.3%, memory CD8 0.4% to 0.5%. Naive subsets usually exceeded memory subsets in estimated richness.

Terminally differentiated effector memory CD45RA+ cells were excluded from the naive CD8 cells, which were CD45RO-negative and positively selected for CCR7. The CDR3 spans 13 residues. The V end was cut by 3 bases, the J end by 3 bases, with 9 bases between. Germline CDR1 is LNHDA and CDR2 is SQIVND (reference sequence). The sequence came from a man aged 18 to 30 in good health. Some clones in this sample may be carry-over from other donors' samples. The specimen sequenced was naive CD8+ T cells from PBMCs. The rearrangement links TRBV19 to TRBJ2-7, with TRBD1 as a possible D gene (6 bases). CDR3 sequence (DNA): TGTGCCAGTAGTATCACAGGGCTCTACGAGCAGTACTTC. Its protein is CASSITGLYEQYF.